This is a list of T cell receptor beta chains from one sample in a study of chemoradiotherapy in HPV16-positive cancers. Using immunoSEQ multiplex PCR, the repertoire was profiled, and TCRdb retains in-frame clones only, with some absent. Of 680 or so clones listed, around nine tenths were seen once; the top ten hold about 3.5%. The sequences come from tumor tissue, collected from a patient who underwent chemoradiotherapy. All receptors derive from a human donor with HPV-associated anogenital cancer. Both conserved end residues are part of each CDR3. The D gene is left open where the match is weak.

j_call v_call d_call cdr3_aa
TRBJ2-3 TRBV4-3 NA CASSQGGSSADTQYF
TRBJ2-1 TRBV9 TRBD2 CASSVSGTQNEQFF
TRBJ1-6 TRBV15 NA CATSRDREGNSPLHF
TRBJ2-3 TRBV7-9 NA CAESKLEEDTQYF
TRBJ2-1 TRBV28 NA CASSSLMGLSYNEQFF
TRBJ1-1 TRBV30 NA CAWSLPVNTEAFF
TRBJ2-7 TRBV5-1 TRBD2 CASSGGDAYEQYF
TRBJ2-7 TRBV6-5 NA CASRTGLAQQYF
TRBJ1-1 TRBV5-6 TRBD1 CASRFTGGSEAFF
TRBJ2-2 TRBV11-3 NA CASSLDGSNTGELFF
TRBJ1-3 TRBV4-1 NA CASSQGGQANTIYF
TRBJ2-7 TRBV6-5 NA CASTLGPGREQYF
TRBJ2-1 TRBV6-1 TRBD2 CASSAGGGSYNEQFF
TRBJ2-3 TRBV6-4 NA CASSDGGGTDTQYF
TRBJ1-3 TRBV5-1 NA CASSLEAAGNTIYF
TRBJ2-7 TRBV7-3 TRBD1 CASRNGTGNLREQYF
TRBJ2-3 TRBV28 NA CASLPGGRTDTQYF
TRBJ1-4 TRBV19 TRBD1 CASSIGTGYEKLFF